This TCR beta chain was recovered during a study of blood T cell repertoires in COVID-19. As for the study in general: From the United States, Italy and Spain came samples of acute and convalescent COVID-19.

The CDR3 runs 16 residues. TCRdb keeps only in-frame clones here, not all; method: immunoSEQ multiplex PCR. Altogether about 250,000 clones are present, 80% to 85% being singletons, with the ten largest covering under 5%. The source material was peripheral blood. The receptor was isolated from a man aged 45-60 years with active or convalescent COVID-19. This chain joins TRBV21-1 and TRBJ1-5; TRBD1 reflects the table's D call only, with no check against the DNA. TRBV21-1 is a known pseudogene. The CDR3 nucleotides are TGTGCCAGCAGCGCCCGGGACAGGGGGCGCCTGGGGCCCCAGCATTTT. Translation gives CASSARDRGRLGPQHF.